These 24 T cell receptor beta chains originate from one sample sequenced in a study of OX40 agonist ivuxolimab in advanced cancers. Sequencing was performed with immunoSEQ multiplex PCR; in TCRdb, only in-frame clones are kept and a portion is missing. This sample yields about 50,000 clones, of which roughly 84% are seen a single time; more than 10% belongs to the top ten. Sequenced here: CD4+ or CD8+ T cells sorted from blood, sampled in a trial of the OX40 agonist ivuxolimab. The receptors were sampled from an adult with an advanced solid tumor such as melanoma, head and neck, liver or kidney cancer.

The rearrangement links TRBV2 to TRBJ1-2; D unresolved. Germline CDR1 reads SNHLY; CDR2 reads FYNNEI. V gave up 7 bases and J gave up 4 bases, with 19 bases separating them. The CDR3 sequence is 15 residues long. This CDR3 is CASTRWGESLYGYTF. CDR3 sequence (DNA): TGTGCCAGCACCCGGTGGGGAGAATCCCTCTATGGCTACACCTTC.

The V gene is TRBV20-1, the J gene TRBJ1-1; TRBD1 might be the D (6 bases). Germline CDR1 DFQATT, CDR2 SNEGSKA (reference sequence). The CDR3 runs to 11 residues. V gave up 6 bases and J gave up 11 bases, with 16 bases separating them. The CDR3 DNA follows: TGCAGTGCGAGGGACAAGTGGGCGGCTTTCTTT. Translated, it gives CSARDKWAAFF.

This chain joins TRBV29-1 and TRBJ2-3; tentative D call: TRBD1 (6 bases). This CDR3 is 13 amino acids long. Germline V gene sequence: CDR1 SQVTM, CDR2 ANQGSEA. V was clipped by 1 base and J by 2 bases, with 7 bases between them. CDR3 DNA sequence: TGCAGCGTTGAAGGACAGGCCACAGATACGCAGTATTTT. Residues: CSVEGQATDTQYF.

The chain uses TRBV19 and TRBJ2-7; 7 bases map to TRBD2. The germline V gene encodes CDR1 LNHDA and CDR2 SQIVND (reference sequence). The J segment lost 4 bases and the V segment lost 5 bases, leaving 5 bases of the junction unmatched. The CDR3 totals 13 residues. As DNA, the CDR3 is TGTGCCAGTAGTGACGCCGGGAGGTACGAGCAGTACTTC. It specifies CASSDAGRYEQYF. The variable domain in full, completed from reference TRBV19 and TRBJ2-7, reads DGGITQSPKYLFRKEGQNVTLSCEQNLNHDAMYWYRQDPGQGLRLIYYSQIVNDFQKGDIAEGYSVSREKKESFPLTVTSAQKNPTAFYLCASSDAGRYEQYFGPGTRLTVT.

This chain uses TRBV6-1 with TRBJ1-2; D is possibly TRBD1 (6 bases). Germline-derived CDR1 and CDR2 are MNHNS and SASEGT. V lost 7 bases and J lost 3, with 12 bases in between. CDR3 length equals 13 residues. CDR3 bases: TGTGCCAGCACCGGACAGCTCCACTATGGCTACACCTTC. This encodes CASTGQLHYGYTF.

This clone has more than one count but fewer than ten. CDR3 bases: TGTGCCAGCAGTTACTCTGGACAGGGTGAAGCTTTCTTT. Protein product: CASSYSGQGEAFF. This chain uses TRBV6-5 with TRBJ1-1, with 8 bases matching TRBD1. Germline values: CDR1 MNHEY, CDR2 SVGAGI. CDR3 length: 13 amino acids. V was pared by 0 bases and J by 7 bases, with 1 base of the junction left unmatched.

This rearrangement joins TRBV27 to TRBJ1-1, with 9 bases aligning to TRBD1. The CDR3 totals 14 residues. CDR1 MNHEY and CDR2 SMNVEV come from the germline V gene (reference sequence). Losses at the gene ends were 2 bases for V and 11 bases for J; bases not matched to a gene: 9. CDR3 coding DNA: TGTGCCAGCAGTTTAACAGGGGGCGCTTTTTCGGCTTTCTTT. It codes for CASSLTGGAFSAFF.

This clone has only one observation. The chain combines TRBV29-1 with TRBJ2-1, with TRBD2 matching 14 bases. This CDR3 is 19 amino acids long. The germline V gene has CDR1 SQVTM and CDR2 ANQGSEA. J lost 4 bases, V lost 3 bases, and 14 bases had no gene match. CDR3 DNA: TGCAGCGTTGACCCCGCCGGGACTAGCGGGAGAGGTAGTTACAATGAGCAGTTCTTC. The encoded protein is CSVDPAGTSGRGSYNEQFF.

The chain links TRBV29-1 to TRBJ1-1; D may be TRBD1 (5 bases). Germline CDR1 reads SQVTM; CDR2 reads ANQGSEA. This CDR3 region has 11 residues. With 4 bases removed from V and 7 bases from J, the gap between germline ends came to 10 bases. The CDR3 sequence is CSVVRGGEAFF. The DNA for the CDR3 is TGCAGCGTTGTGAGGGGAGGTGAAGCTTTCTTT.

For the CDR3, the DNA is TGTGCCAGCAGTGCGCAACGGTACACCGGGGAGCTGTTTTTT. Its protein is CASSAQRYTGELFF. V gene TRBV6-5 combines with J gene TRBJ2-2; unclear D gene. CDR1 is MNHEY and CDR2 is SVGAGI in the germline V gene. This CDR3 has 14 residues. V lost 5 bases and J 3 bases, leaving 10 bases between the germline ends.

This clone was seen a handful of times. This sample includes further DNA sequences coding for the same CDR3. The gene calls are TRBV28 and TRBJ1-4, with a possible D match to TRBD1 (5 bases). The CDR3 is made up of 15 amino acids. Trimming cost V 2 bases and J 7 bases, with 14 bases left between them. The germline CDR1 and CDR2 sequences are MDHEN and SYDVKM. The CDR3 reads CASSLGGAGGEKLFF. Here the CDR3 DNA reads TGTGCCAGCAGTTTAGGCGGGGCGGGGGGTGAAAAACTGTTTTTT.

The J gene is TRBJ1-2, the V gene TRBV5-5; TRBD1 is a possible D gene (5 bases). Germline CDR1 reads SGHKS; CDR2 reads YYEKEE (reference sequence). The CDR3 is 15 residues long. V gave up 3 bases and J gave up 8 bases, with 20 bases separating them. The CDR3 here is CASSSSPGRFGGYTF. The CDR3, as DNA: TGTGCCAGCAGCTCCTCCCCAGGGAGATTTGGGGGCTACACCTTC.

This sequence joins TRBV19 and TRBJ2-1; D is possibly TRBD2 (5 bases). V dropped 2 bases and J dropped 7 bases, with 21 bases sitting between them. This CDR3 region has 17 residues. Looked up from germline, CDR1 is LNHDA and CDR2 is SQIVND (reference sequence). CDR3 region: CASSILRERTPWNEQFF. CDR3 DNA sequence: TGTGCCAGTAGTATACTCCGGGAACGGACGCCTTGGAATGAGCAGTTCTTC.

The chain links TRBV5-1 to TRBJ2-5, with 7 bases matching TRBD1. With V trimmed by 1 base and J by 5 bases, 8 bases remained unmatched. This CDR3 contains 15 residues. CDR1 and CDR2 (germline): SGHRS, YFSETQ. In DNA, the CDR3 is TGCGCCAGCAGCTTGCGAGGCAGGGGGAGCGAGACCCAGTACTTC. Translated: CASSLRGRGSETQYF.

The chain links TRBV5-4 to TRBJ2-1, with D unclear. This CDR3 is built from 15 residues. V was clipped by 1 base and J by 0 bases, with 8 bases between them. CDR1 is SGHNT, CDR2 YYREEE, per germline (reference sequence). The CDR3 DNA reads TGTGCCAGCAGCTTGATGTCCGGCTCCTACAATGAGCAGTTCTTC. Translation: CASSLMSGSYNEQFF.

The chain has TRBV7-9 and TRBJ2-1, with 8 bases matching TRBD2. Germline CDR1 and CDR2: SEHNR and FQNEAQ (reference sequence). The CDR3 length is 17 residues. With 11 bases clipped from V and 2 bases from J, the junction kept 17 bases outside the gene matches. The CDR3 DNA reads as TGTGCCCGACATCCCCCGGGAGGGTTAAACACCTACAATGAGCAGTTCTTC. It encodes CARHPPGGLNTYNEQFF.

This chain connects TRBV25-1 to TRBJ2-4; D is ambiguous. Germline assignment: CDR1 MGHDK and CDR2 SYGVNS. The CDR3 extends over 13 amino acids. V was shortened by 6 bases and J by 1 base, with 7 bases between the two germline ends. This CDR3 is CASRGFAKNIQYF. The DNA of the CDR3 is TGTGCCAGCAGAGGGTTCGCCAAAAACATTCAGTACTTC.

The V call is TRBV19, the J call TRBJ2-6; D not resolved. V gave up 6 bases and J gave up 2 bases, with 11 bases separating them. The CDR3 runs to 15 residues. CDR1 is LNHDA and CDR2 is SQIVND in the germline V gene (reference sequence). The CDR3 here is CASRGSIAGANVLTF. CDR3 sequence (DNA): TGTGCCAGTAGAGGGTCGATAGCTGGGGCCAACGTCCTGACTTTC.

The genes are TRBV28 and TRBJ1-5; unclear D gene. The CDR3 length is 13 residues. The ends were cut back, 3 bases at V and 9 bases at J, with 12 bases in the middle. Germline-derived CDR1 and CDR2 are MDHEN and SYDVKM. The CDR3 loop reads CASSLGGVGPQHF. CDR3 bases: TGTGCCAGCAGTTTGGGCGGGGTGGGGCCCCAGCATTTT.

The J gene is TRBJ1-2, the V gene TRBV5-5, with 10 bases matching TRBD1. Germline loops: CDR1 SGHKS, CDR2 YYEKEE (reference sequence). The CDR3 spans 15 residues. The J segment lost 3 bases and the V segment lost 4 bases, leaving 6 bases of the junction unmatched. CDR3 protein: CASSVAGTGDYGYTF. The CDR3 DNA reads TGTGCCAGCAGCGTGGCGGGGACAGGGGACTATGGCTACACCTTC.

This chain connects TRBV5-1 to TRBJ1-1, with TRBD1 as a possible D gene (6 bases). Looked up from germline, CDR1 is SGHRS and CDR2 is YFSETQ. The CDR3 has 16 residues. V was clipped by 0 bases and J by 4 bases, with 16 bases between them. CDR3 loop: CASSLAGGGQGTEAFF. The CDR3, as DNA: TGCGCCAGCAGCTTGGCCGGAGGGGGGCAGGGCACTGAAGCTTTCTTT.

In its sample, this clone was seen a few times. The junction departs from germline at one end; a sequencing error may be responsible. V gene TRBV6-1 combines with J gene TRBJ1-3, with no clear D. CDR3 size: 14 residues. Germline CDR1 and CDR2: MNHNS and SASEGT. The CDR3 region has the DNA TGTGCCAGCAGTTCGGCCCCATCTGGGAACACCATATATTTT. This gives the protein CASSSAPSGNTIYF.

The rearrangement links TRBV6-6 to TRBJ1-3; the D gene is possibly TRBD1 (5 bases). V dropped 4 bases and J dropped 0 bases, with 10 bases sitting between them. Germline V lookup: CDR1 MNHNY, CDR2 SVGAGI (reference sequence). The CDR3 length is 15 residues. CDR3 in DNA: TGTGCCAGCAGTTTGGGACCAAACTCTGGAAACACCATATATTTT. Translation gives CASSLGPNSGNTIYF.

J is TRBJ1-1 and V is TRBV19, with a tentative D call TRBD1 (5 bases). This CDR3 is built from 13 residues. Germline V gene sequence: CDR1 LNHDA, CDR2 SQIVND (reference sequence). V lost 4 bases and J lost 10, with 16 bases in between. CDR3 DNA: TGTGCCAGTAGTACCCAGGGATACGCGAGAGCTTTCTTT. Translated: CASSTQGYARAFF.